This TCR beta chain appears in the sequencing data of a study of cytomegalovirus exposure and HLA in healthy donors (dated by TCRdb to between 2016 and 2019). In terms of the full investigation: According to an earlier analysis of a few hundred of the donors, 200 million or so T cells yielded approximately 120 million unique TCR beta sequences and approximately 280 Gb of sequence data. The study profiled the T cell repertoires of 666 subjects by immunosequencing and related them to cytomegalovirus serostatus. All discovery cohort repertoires had been generated using a single sequencing platform. Of the approximately 400 genotyped donors, approximately 83% fell in the genetic ancestry cluster associated with self-reported Caucasian donors. The aim of the study was to test whether cataloging public T cell receptors could identify signatures of past pathogen exposure. Besides the first cohort of roughly 660 subjects, a separate validation cohort made up of roughly 120 different subjects was used. Class I and class II HLA loci were covered by the typing at four-digit resolution. Several DR-DQ haplotypes were handled as single units for association and clustering, since linkage in the cohort was strong. Among around 400 genotyped donors of the cohort, an average of approximately 240,000 unique TCR beta nucleotide sequences was sequenced per donor, of which approximately 19% were non-productive. Typing coverage differed by locus: A, B, C, DRB1 and DQB1 were typed in about 629-630 donors, DQA1 in about 510, DPA1 in some 610, and DPB1 in 450 to 490. In a later analysis, previously published TCR beta repertoires from 600 to 850 donors were re-analyzed and high-resolution HLA genotyping was added so that TCR occurrence patterns could be studied. An earlier analysis of around 640 of the donors used high-throughput TCR beta sequencing to judge whether each TCR beta V gene segment behaved as functional or pseudogenic. A later genetic analysis used genome-wide SNP genotypes for about three fifths of the 666 donors, treating that subset as a discovery cohort. Alongside the repertoire data, information on donor age, sex, ethnicity and CMV serostatus was compiled. To predict cytomegalovirus infection status, the study combined high-throughput TCR immunosequencing, statistical association of individual TCRs with disease status, and machine learning. The later analysis used no new phenotypic data to find candidate immune exposures, relying instead on TCR beta sequences and their occurrence across donors. An early release that covered fewer than 750 HLA-typed donors contained approximately 300 gigabases of sequencing data and tens of millions of unique TCR sequences.

Receptor amplification or capture employed the immunoSEQ multiplex PCR assay. The multiplex PCR relied on a mix of 60 forward primers for TCR Vbeta segments and 13 reverse primers for TCR Jbeta segments. Amplification of the CDR3 region of rearranged TCR beta genes was performed with a multiplex PCR assay on genomic DNA. On the Illumina HiSeq System, the amplified TCR beta libraries were sequenced as 87-base-pair reads. Per the original workflow: A later analysis counted about 82 million unique TCR beta chains across the 666 repertoires, and around 9.9 million of these chains were shared by at least two donors. A nearest-neighbor algorithm error-corrected the raw reads and collapsed the reads into unique sequences, merging closely related sequences to remove PCR and sequencing errors. Alignment of CDR3 sequences to IMGT reference sequences was used to assign V, D and J gene segments. For a sequence to be retained, a match of at least six nucleotides to both a V gene segment and a J gene segment was required. Rearrangements were classified as productive when the CDR3 lacked stop codons and remained in frame with V and J, and all other rearrangements were classified as non-productive. CDR3 was defined by IMGT convention, running from the second conserved V-encoded cysteine to the conserved J-encoded phenylalanine. The earlier analysis of some 600 of the donors excluded sequences that lacked an unambiguous match to a single V gene segment. An earlier analysis of 500 to 600 of the donors classified V segments as functional when productive rearrangements were above 56.7% and as segregating when the standard deviation between donors was above 5%. A statistical classification framework was developed to diagnose cytomegalovirus status using the catalog of TCR beta chain sequences. In a later analysis, V and J genes were assigned by comparing TCR nucleotide sequences against IMGT/GENE-DB human TR gene sequences. In a later analysis, CDR3 sequences and most-parsimonious VDJ recombination scenarios were assigned using the TCRdist pipeline. In a later analysis, every TCR beta chain was defined by the combination of its CDR3 amino acid sequence and its V-gene family, and reads without a unique V-gene family were dropped. As a way to deal with suspected cross-contamination and a sequencing artifact, a later analysis dropped 450 to 700 nucleotide sequences that were highly shared and had low generation probability. In a later analysis, a clonal expansion index for each public chain was calculated from normalized within-repertoire ranks of inferred template counts. In a later analysis, generation probabilities were computed with a VDJ recombination model fitted to out-of-frame rearrangements, and the resulting probabilities were checked against IGoR. Hypergeometric tests were used in a later analysis to score TCR-TCR, TCR-HLA and TCR-CMV co-occurrence, with a repertoire-size bias correction applied to the TCR pairs. To estimate false discovery rates, a later analysis permuted the HLA or CMV assignments 20 times. In a later analysis, co-occurring TCRs were grouped using DBSCAN, with TCRdist sequence similarity added in when clustering inside HLA-allele-positive subsets. For co-occurrence clustering, repertoires with fewer than 30,000 or more than 120,000 public chains were excluded, along with roughly five repertoires with anomalous nucleotide sharing. TCRdb mirrors the immuneACCESS table, restricted to in-frame sequences. Some clones are absent from its copies; in checked studies, under half trace to an unresolved V gene, and the reason for the others is unknown. V and J calls and clone size are those listed in that table; D and trimming were worked out from the DNA. The sample table contains some 150,000 clones; only one count was recorded for about 79% of them. Jointly, the top ten make up 2.5% to 3% of the sample.

About this clone itself: The target of this receptor is not known. Base qualities are not recorded, but no much larger clone differs from it by a single base.

In total, just over 650 healthy bone marrow donors made up the cohort. At the time of sampling, every cohort member was nominally healthy, though immune exposures that went unrecorded were likely present. The donor tested CMV seronegative and was one of the 352 seronegative cohort members. A peripheral blood sample was collected from each donor, and TCR beta sequencing was performed on peripheral blood mononuclear cells. The Qiagen DNeasy Blood Extraction Kit was used to extract genomic DNA from the blood cell samples. What the work shows at the level of the full study, not this receptor alone: In an earlier analysis of approximately 590 of the donors, most TCR beta V segments were observed in productive rearrangements about 90% or about 30% of the time, broadly matching IMGT annotations. According to a later analysis, most CMV-associated TCR beta chains appeared to be HLA-restricted, and the HLA associations seemed to be driven largely by CMV exposure. The 87-base-pair reads could not distinguish some IMGT-functional V segments, including TRBV6-2 and TRBV6-3, so those segments were excluded. The presence/absence analyses assumed that sequencing depth was roughly uniform across donors, and that assumption may not be true. A group of highly shared sequence variants was considered likely to be a technical artifact of the sequencing pipeline. For the cohort, immune exposure information was limited to CMV serostatus. While some public TCRs were present in many individuals, most TCR sequences turned up only very rarely across donors. Because counts were too low, about 17 rarely observed V segments, including chromosome 9 orphons, were excluded from the earlier analysis of about 500 of the donors. According to the authors, the approach could potentially be generalized to other disease states and immunological phenotypes. Assigning TCR associations to individual alleles was difficult when HLA alleles, especially DR and DQ, strongly co-occurred. The cohort was sequenced for TCR beta chains only, and without alpha or paired-chain data the features that could be detected were limited. Several of the top co-occurrence clusters appeared to be linked to parvovirus B19, influenza, CMV and Epstein-Barr virus, according to a later analysis. A further reported finding was that TCR beta sequences accurately predicted the HLA-A and HLA-B alleles for most subjects in the first cohort. A later analysis associated about 17,000 TCR beta sequences with specific HLA alleles at a false discovery rate of 0.05. HLA typing was unavailable for some donors at each locus, so association tests used only the typed subset. Compared with the approximately 670-donor mean, donors in an Asian-associated ancestry cluster had fewer N-insertions in productive TCRs, according to a later genetic analysis. In vitro tests confirmed that a few of the cytomegalovirus-associated TCR beta chains recognize cytomegalovirus antigens. In a later analysis, TCR association rates were found to vary across HLA loci, with the most associated TCRs seen for DRB1 alleles and the fewest for HLA-C alleles. The classifier was reported to diagnose cytomegalovirus status with high specificity and sensitivity in both the original and validation cohorts. In the study, some 180 TCR beta chains were listed as associated with cytomegalovirus. V-gene and J-gene trimming of TCR beta chains was associated with a missense DCLRE1C variant in a later genetic analysis, and the association was replicated in an independent cohort. Correlated functional status among segregating V segments might reflect linkage disequilibrium, but an unknown experimental factor could not be ruled out. In a later analysis, HLA-associated TCR beta chains were found to be more clonally expanded and to have lower generation probabilities than equally common non-associated chains.

Trimmed from V: 6 bases; trimmed from J: 0 bases; junction bases lacking a gene match: 7. Including cysteine and phenylalanine, the CDR3 has 15 amino acids. Only CDR3 DNA is held: 45 bases, read in frame from base 1. CDR1 and CDR2 are drawn from the germline V gene (reference sequence): MNHNY, SVGAGI. The chain links TRBV6-6 with TRBJ1-1; a stretch of 7 junction bases matches TRBD1. This TCR derives from a male donor in good health and CMV-seronegative. The sample comprised PBMCs. The CDR3 sequence is CASRNRDRLNTEAFF. The sequenced DNA is TGTGCCAGCAGGAACCGGGACAGACTGAACACTGAAGCTTTCTTT.